This TCR beta chain was sequenced in a study of blood T cell repertoires in COVID-19. Sequencing used immunoSEQ multiplex PCR; TCRdb keeps in-frame clones, though not all of them. The repertoire holds roughly 52,000 clones, with 65% to 85% as singletons. The sequenced material came from peripheral blood. The TCR sequence derives from a human donor in a cohort sampled during active COVID-19.

This CDR3 is CASSVSGDGYEQYF. The CDR3 DNA reads as TGTGCCAGCAGTGTAAGCGGGGACGGCTACGAGCAGTACTTC. The genes are TRBV4-2 and TRBJ2-7; TRBD2 agrees at 7 bases. V lost 6 bases and J lost 3; bases outside the gene matches: 8. This CDR3 has 14 amino acids. From germline, CDR1 is LGHNA and CDR2 YNFKEQ.